Sequencing of this TCR beta chain was carried out in a study of T cell responses to AZD1222 COVID-19 vaccine. The CDR3 extends over 14 amino acids. The V gene's germline CDR1 is ENHRY and CDR2 SYGVKD. V lost 3 bases to trimming and J lost 7 bases; unmatched junction nucleotides: 4. Study-level findings and limits: Spike-spanning, vaccine-associated CD4 TCRs were dominant at 160-218 and 743-854. Sampled repertoires all dated from after the peak T cell response. Nearly half of spike-specific TCRs reportedly go after variant regions that carry no mutations.

Repertoires were generated with immunoSEQ multiplex PCR, while TCRdb's copy carries only in-frame clones and drops some. The sample shows approximately 140,000 clones, about 93% of them seen only once. Remarks on this clone: The target antigen is unknown.

This sequence joins TRBV10-3 and TRBJ2-2, with 8 bases aligning to TRBD2. This sequence originates from an adult in good health. Here the sequenced sample was peripheral blood, taken on day 0 of AZD1222 vaccination. The CDR3 DNA is TGTGCCATCAGTGAAAGCGGGAGCGGCGGGGAGCTGTTTTTT. This codes for CAISESGSGGELFF.